The T cell receptor (beta chain) described here comes from a study of metastatic and nonmetastatic thyroid tumors. The overall study: Malignant and benign thyroid patients had repertoires compared in peripheral blood and tumor or nodule tissue.

V was pared by 5 bases and J by 1 base, with 4 bases of the junction left unmatched. The CDR3 totals 14 residues. On this clone: Its target is not known.

Findings and limits, study-wide: Compared with benign nodules, malignant thyroid tumors were reported to have significantly higher TCR beta diversity in both blood and tumor.

Patients had received no treatment of any kind before thyroid surgery. In the authors' methods: Across clinicopathological groups, CDR3 differences served as the basis for building a distant-metastasis classifier for papillary thyroid cancer. TCRdb re-called the PCR reads through MiXCR. Here the V and J calls rest on TCRdb's processing, not on the authors' analysis. This sample carries roughly 34,000 clones, around 31% of them seen once, and the ten largest clones take 15% to 20%. The chain is built from TRBV12-3 or TRBV12-4 and TRBJ1-1, with TRBD1 matching over 7 bases. This sequence originates from a female donor with papillary thyroid cancer or a benign thyroid nodule (not recorded which). Some clones in this sample may be carry-over from other donors' samples. Sequences were obtained from tumor tissue. The CDR3 bases are TGTGCCAGCAGTAGAGGGACAGAGAACACTGAAGCTTTCTTT. It translates to CASSRGTENTEAFF.